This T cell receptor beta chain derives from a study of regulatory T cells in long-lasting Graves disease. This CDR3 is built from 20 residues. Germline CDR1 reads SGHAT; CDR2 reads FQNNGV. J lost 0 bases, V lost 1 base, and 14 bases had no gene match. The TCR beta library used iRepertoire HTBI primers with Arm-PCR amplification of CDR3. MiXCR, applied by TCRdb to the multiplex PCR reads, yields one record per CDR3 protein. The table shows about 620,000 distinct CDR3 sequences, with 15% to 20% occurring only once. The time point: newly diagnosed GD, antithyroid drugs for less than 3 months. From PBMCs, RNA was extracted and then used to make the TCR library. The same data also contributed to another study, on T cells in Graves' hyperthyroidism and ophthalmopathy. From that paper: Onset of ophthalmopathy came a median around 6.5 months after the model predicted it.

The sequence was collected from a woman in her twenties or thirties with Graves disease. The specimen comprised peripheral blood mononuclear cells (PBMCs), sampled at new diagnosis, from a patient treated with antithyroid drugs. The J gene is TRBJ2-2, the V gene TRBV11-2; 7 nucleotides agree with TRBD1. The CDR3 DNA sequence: TGTGCCAGCAGCTTAGGAACCGGACAGGTAGCTTCCACGAACACCGGGGAGCTGTTTTTT. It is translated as CASSLGTGQVASTNTGELFF.